Sequencing of this T cell receptor beta chain was carried out in a study of T-cell memory formation after mild COVID-19. The CDR3 runs 12 residues. Germline V CDR1 and CDR2: SQVTM, ANQGSEA. V shed 6 bases and J shed 6 bases, with 11 bases lying between them. Study conclusions and caveats: Clones contracting over day 15 to 85 were CD4/CD8 balanced, with later expanders leaning CD4+. Mainly CM and EM harbored the contracting CD4+ clones; mainly EMRA harbored the CD8+ ones. What remained unconfirmed was the SARS-CoV-2 specificity of second-wave clones peaking on day 37.

This clonotype was recorded many times. The antigen remains undetermined. TCRdb reanalysed the 5' RACE reads using MiXCR and keeps one entry per CDR3 protein. The table records 80,000 to 95,000 distinct CDR3 sequences, about 23% of them present only once. Sequencing was performed on PBMCs or a T cell subset sorted from them (not recorded which). This chain joins TRBV29-1 and TRBJ2-2; D assignment may be TRBD1 or TRBD2 (5 bases each). The TCR sequence derives from a man aged 18 to 30 who had mild COVID-19 (a few samples of this study predate the infection). Cell type and time point are not known. CDR3 sequence: CSVEVTAGELFF. CDR3 coding DNA: TGCAGCGTGGAGGTGACAGCCGGGGAGCTGTTTTTT.